Listed here is a single T cell receptor beta chain. Its binding antigen is unknown. No qualities accompany the bases; no much larger clone lies one base away. The cysteine opens and the phenylalanine closes a CDR3 of 13 amino acids. Solely the CDR3 DNA is kept, with 39 bases framed from the first base. The germline V gene (reference sequence) supplies CDR1 SEHNR and CDR2 FQNEAQ. Deletion took 1 base off V and 8 bases off J, with a span of 11 bases between the germline ends. The sample comes from a study of human T cells and chemical hapten exposure (dated by TCRdb to the early 2020s). For the study in its entirety: For sensitization, 2% DPC in acetone was applied to a roughly 2 cm by roughly 2 cm area of upper inner arm skin. Throughout the study period of around 24 weeks, patients also received therapeutic DPC doses to the scalp every week. Patch testing on the upper back used Finn chambers containing 0.01% DPC, with scoring done after 6 days according to International Contact Dermatitis Research Group standards. Most of the patients in the cohort were female, and the cohort covered alopecia areata with under or over 50% scalp involvement, alopecia totalis and alopecia universalis. Libraries were pooled for sequencing, and variation in per-sample TCR yields was attributed mainly to small differences in library volumes within the pool. In alopecia patients, the study followed how the peripheral blood TCR repertoire changed in vivo over primary and secondary sensitization to diphenylcyclopropenone (DPC), a hapten. Blood was sampled from patients pre-sensitization (week 0) and at 2, 6 and about 24 weeks after DPC sensitization. About 28 alopecia patients gave blood for TCR sequencing at one to four time points (pre-sensitization, 2, 6 and 24 weeks). General conclusions and limits of the study: DPC sensitization did not change how many TCRs were above 1 in 1000 frequency, and no evidence was found of alterations in global repertoire structure. Significantly more large CDR3 similarity clusters were formed by expanded TCRs than by pre-sensitization or healthy control sets, consistent with antigen-driven responses. A positive correlation was found between the number of PT1 expanded TCRs and patch test score, with significance reached at thresholds 8, 16 and 32 but not 4. Because all patients had alopecia, a presumed autoimmune disease, the immune response of the patients might differ from that of healthy individuals. After repeated subsampling, changes were observed in the strength of the expansion versus patch-test correlation and in the threshold at which the correlation became significant.

The library was obtained by RACE. The sample was run on a NextSeq 500. During library preparation, unique molecular identifiers were attached to individual cDNA molecules so that TCRs could be counted quantitatively and reproducibly. Each blood RNA sample was used to sequence both TCR alpha and TCR beta chains. On the authors' methods: The median number of TCRs per sample was approximately 98,000, ranging from roughly 20,000 to 700,000. V, J and CDR3 annotation of the TCR reads was carried out using the Decombinator software suite. Every sample was subsampled to the same number of TCRs (28,000) for the PS versus PT1 abundance plots. TCRs were defined as expanded if absent before sensitization and observed at least eight times at the 2-week time point. TCRdb redid the processing of the public reads, applying fastp at Q25 and MiXCR, and retained in-frame beta chains. Each CDR3 protein gets just one entry, which takes the most common genes and DNA from the rows behind it. The V and J calls follow TCRdb's processing rather than the paper's. The sample table contains over 55,000 distinct CDR3 sequences; only one count was recorded for more than 9.5% of them. 1.4% of the sample rests with the top ten.

Reading the label with the study, this specimen's time point is: patch test 3, about 24 weeks after DPC sensitization. Taken with the paper, the label for treatment or condition translates to: therapeutic diphenylcyclopropenone sensitization with weekly scalp DPC. At every patch-test visit, the blood draw took place before the patch test was put on. To be eligible, patients had to be aged 18 to 70, diagnosed with alopecia and judged suitable for DPC therapy, while pregnant patients were excluded. Total RNA was isolated from unfractionated whole blood collected in Tempus Blood RNA tubes. This TCR came from a woman aged 45-65 years with alopecia areata. Some clones in this sample may be carry-over from other donors' samples. This chain is built from TRBV7-9 and TRBJ1-2; no D gene can be assigned with confidence. Sequences were derived from whole blood, sampled in connection with sensitization to the hapten diphenylcyclopropenone (DPC). The DNA sequence is as follows: TGTGCCAGCAGCTTAGGAGTGACTCCAGGCTACACCTTC. This codes for CASSLGVTPGYTF.